These T cell receptor beta chains were read from a single sample in a study of cytomegalovirus exposure and HLA in healthy donors. Here immunoSEQ multiplex PCR was the method, and the copy in TCRdb shows in-frame clones only, minus some. The table shows approximately 210,000 clones, with 70% to 80% occurring only once. The sample consisted of PBMCs. These TCRs come from a male donor in good health and CMV-seropositive. The CDR3 runs from the conserved cysteine through the conserved F or W. The order of the fields is V gene, clone size, D gene, J gene, CDR3 DNA, CDR3 protein. The D gene is left open where the match is weak. Size is stated for part of the rows, as once, few or many counts, or as a class when the clone is expanded.

TRBV4-3,-,TRBD2,TRBJ2-3,TGCGCCAGCAGCCAAACGGCGGGAGCTTCGGATACGCAGTATTTT,CASSQTAGASDTQYF
TRBV2,-,TRBD1,TRBJ1-2,TGTGCCAGCAGGGGGGACAGCTACTATGGCTACACCTTC,CASRGDSYYGYTF
TRBV4-1,-,-,TRBJ1-1,TGCGCCAGCAGCCAAGATGAGCGGGTAGGGACTGAAGCTTTCTTT,CASSQDERVGTEAFF
TRBV5-1,-,TRBD1,TRBJ2-7,TGCGCCAGCGGAGGACAGGGGTCCCACGAGCAGTACTTC,CASGGQGSHEQYF
TRBV6-5,-,-,TRBJ2-2,TGTGCCAGCAGTCTGACTAGTCCCGGGGAGCTGTTTTTT,CASSLTSPGELFF
TRBV7-3,few,TRBD1,TRBJ2-3,TGTGCCAGCAGCCTAGAAAGGCAGGGGGCGACAGATACGCAGTATTTT,CASSLERQGATDTQYF
TRBV7-9,-,-,TRBJ2-3,TGTGCCAGCAGTAGCAGGGGACCAGATACGCAGTATTTT,CASSSRGPDTQYF
TRBV4-3,-,TRBD1,TRBJ1-6,TGCGCCAGCAGCCAAGAACAGGGGGGGAATTCACCCCTCCACTTT,CASSQEQGGNSPLHF
TRBV7-9,-,TRBD1,TRBJ2-7,TGTGCCAGCAGCGTAACCGGGACAGGGGGGGGAGAGCAGTACTTC,CASSVTGTGGGEQYF
TRBV7-9,-,TRBD1,TRBJ2-2,TGTGCCAGCAGCAGCCCGGGACAGGGTTCCACCGGGGAGCTGTTTTTT,CASSSPGQGSTGELFF
TRBV18,-,-,TRBJ2-2,TGTGCCAGCTCACCGGACTTTTCCACCGGGGAGCTGTTTTTT,CASSPDFSTGELFF
TRBV7-6,once,TRBD1,TRBJ1-1,TGTGCCAGCAGCCCCCCGGGACAGAGGAACACTGAAGCTTTCTTT,CASSPPGQRNTEAFF
TRBV4-3,few,-,TRBJ2-5,TGCGCCAGCAGCCGTACCGGACAGTTGGGGGAGACCCAGTACTTC,CASSRTGQLGETQYF
TRBV4-1,-,TRBD2,TRBJ2-5,TGCGCCAGCAGCCGTCAAGCGGGAGGCTATCAGGGGTATCAAGAGACCCAGTACTTC,CASSRQAGGYQGYQETQYF
TRBV19,-,-,TRBJ2-2,TGTGCCAGTAGCGGAGACAGGGGAGGGACCGGGGAGCTGTTTTTT,CASSGDRGGTGELFF
TRBV18,-,TRBD1,TRBJ1-6,TGTGCCAGCTCACCGGGACAGGGTGGGCAATCACCCCTCCACTTT,CASSPGQGGQSPLHF
TRBV5-1,-,TRBD1,TRBJ2-2,TGCGCCAGCAGCACAAGGACAGGGGGCTTCGGGGAGCTGTTTTTT,CASSTRTGGFGELFF